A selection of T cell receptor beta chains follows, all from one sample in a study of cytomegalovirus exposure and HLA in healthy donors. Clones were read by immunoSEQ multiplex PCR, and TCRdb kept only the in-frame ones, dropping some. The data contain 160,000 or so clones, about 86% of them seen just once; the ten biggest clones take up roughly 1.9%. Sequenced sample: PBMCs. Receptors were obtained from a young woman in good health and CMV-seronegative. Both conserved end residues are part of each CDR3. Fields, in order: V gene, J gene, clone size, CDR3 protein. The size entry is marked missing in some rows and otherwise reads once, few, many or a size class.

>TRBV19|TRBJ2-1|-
CASSTGTSGLNEQFF
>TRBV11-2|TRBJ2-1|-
CASSLGGIQVEFF
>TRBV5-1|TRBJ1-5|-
CASSLGAGGNQPQHF
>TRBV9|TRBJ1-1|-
CASSVAKQEGKWGSGTEAFF
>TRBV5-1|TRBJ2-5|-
CASSLGRLVRETQYF
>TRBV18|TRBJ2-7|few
CASSPSAQSSYEQYF
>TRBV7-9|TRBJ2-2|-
CASSFGAELFF
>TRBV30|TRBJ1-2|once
CAWTPGQGVNYGYTF
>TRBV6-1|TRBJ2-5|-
CASSEPGFGETQYF
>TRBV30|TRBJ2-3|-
CAWSSGTSGRGTQYF
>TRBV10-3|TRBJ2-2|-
CAISGYNTGELFF